Below are 17 T cell receptor beta chains sequenced from a single sample in a study of T cell responses to AZD1222 COVID-19 vaccine. Sequencing used immunoSEQ multiplex PCR; TCRdb keeps in-frame clones, though not all of them. This table holds about 130,000 clones, 88% found once. The sequenced sample was peripheral blood, obtained on day 0 of AZD1222 vaccination. These receptors came from an adult in good health.

This chain connects TRBV28 to TRBJ1-1; 8 nucleotides line up with TRBD1. CDR3 size: 13 residues. CDR1 is MDHEN and CDR2 is SYDVKM in the germline V gene. Germline trimming cut 6 bases from V and 4 bases from J; bases unmatched to any gene: 4. In DNA, the CDR3 is TGTGCCAGCAGCCAAACAGGGGGCACTGAAGCTTTCTTT. It encodes CASSQTGGTEAFF. The full variable domain, rest sourced from reference TRBV28 and TRBJ1-1, is DVKVTQSSRYLVKRTGEKVFLECVQDMDHENMFWYRQDPGLGLRLIYFSYDVKMKEKGDIPEGYSVSREKKERFSLILESASTNQTSMYLCASSQTGGTEAFFGQGTRLTVV.

This rearrangement joins TRBV7-2 to TRBJ1-5; D remains ambiguous. The CDR3 is made up of 11 amino acids. V lost 5 bases and J lost 9, with 8 bases in between. Germline V gene lookup returns CDR1 SGHTA and CDR2 FQGNSA. In DNA form, the CDR3 reads TGTGCCAGCAGCCGCCGGGGGCCCCAGCATTTT. It specifies CASSRRGPQHF.

The chain joins TRBV28 to TRBJ1-3; 7 bases are a match to TRBD1. This CDR3 contains 15 residues. V was pared by 6 bases and J by 2 bases, with 7 bases of the junction left unmatched. CDR1 and CDR2 (germline): MDHEN, SYDVKM. CDR3 nucleotide sequence: TGTGCCAGCAGAGGGAGGGGGCGAGCTGGAAACACCATATATTTT. It is translated as CASRGRGRAGNTIYF.

The chain employs TRBV4-3 and TRBJ2-5; possible D gene TRBD2, 6 bases. The CDR3 consists of 15 residues. With 0 bases removed from V and 1 base from J, the gap between germline ends came to 9 bases. CDR1 LGHNA and CDR2 YSLEER come from the germline V gene. The CDR3 DNA follows: TGCGCCAGCAGCCAAGATAGGAGGGTCCAAGAGACCCAGTACTTC. It encodes CASSQDRRVQETQYF.

Of note for this clone: At the DNA level, this CDR3 is encoded by other sequences in the same sample as well. The J gene is TRBJ1-2, the V gene TRBV28; no definite D call. V was pared by 2 bases and J by 3 bases, with 1 base between. Germline loops: CDR1 MDHEN, CDR2 SYDVKM. The CDR3 spans 11 residues. CDR3 in amino acids: CASSLDYGYTF. Here the CDR3 DNA reads TGTGCCAGCAGTTTAGACTATGGCTACACCTTC.

This chain links TRBV2 with TRBJ1-5; possibly TRBD1 for D (5 bases). CDR1 and CDR2 from the germline V gene are SNHLY and FYNNEI. V was shortened by 2 bases and J by 5 bases, with 7 bases between the two germline ends. CDR3 length: 13 amino acids. CDR3 sequence (DNA): TGTGCCAGCAGTGAACGGGGGTATCAGCCCCAGCATTTT. Amino acid sequence: CASSERGYQPQHF.

This chain links TRBV6-6 with TRBJ1-1, with D unclear. CDR3 length: 13 residues. The V gene lost 5 bases and the J gene lost 0 bases, with 7 bases spanning the gap. Germline-derived CDR1 and CDR2 are MNHNY and SVGAGI (reference sequence). This CDR3 reads CASSDTMNTEAFF. CDR3 sequence (DNA): TGTGCCAGCAGTGACACCATGAACACTGAAGCTTTCTTT.

The chain combines TRBV6-2 or TRBV6-3 with TRBJ2-6; D might be TRBD1 (6 bases). This CDR3 region has 16 residues. CDR1 and CDR2 (germline): MNHEY, SVGEGT. The V and J ends lost 2 bases and 4 bases respectively, with 12 bases between them. As DNA, the CDR3 is TGTGCCAGCAGTTACCCTACCGGGACAGGGGCCAACGTCCTGACTTTC. It is translated as CASSYPTGTGANVLTF.

In this sample, this clone turned up once. The chain has TRBV2 and TRBJ2-1, with D possibly matching TRBD2 (5 bases). The CDR3 is made up of 13 amino acids. Trimming took 2 bases from V and 6 from J, leaving 8 bases between them. Germline V lookup: CDR1 SNHLY, CDR2 FYNNEI. CDR3 sequence reads: CASSELALNEQFF. The CDR3 DNA sequence: TGTGCCAGCAGTGAACTAGCCCTCAATGAGCAGTTCTTC. The complete variable domain, with remaining parts taken from reference TRBV2 and TRBJ2-1, reads EPEVTQTPSHQVTQMGQEVILRCVPISNHLYFYWYRQILGQKVEFLVSFYNNEISEKSEIFDDQFSVERPDGSNFTLKIRSTKLEDSAMYFCASSELALNEQFFGPGTRLTVL.

J is TRBJ2-7 and V is TRBV7-2; D may match TRBD1 or TRBD2 (6 bases each). This CDR3 is 14 amino acids long. CDR1 is SGHTA, CDR2 FQGNSA, per germline. V lost 5 bases, J lost 2 bases, and 13 bases lay in between. CDR3 sequence (DNA): TGTGCCAGCAGCCCCGGGGGCAGGCCCTACGAGCAGTACTTC. This sequence encodes CASSPGGRPYEQYF.

The rearrangement joins TRBV10-3 to TRBJ1-4; TRBD1 is a possible D gene (5 bases). The germline gives CDR1 ENHRY, CDR2 SYGVKD. The CDR3 has 13 amino acids. V was shortened by 8 bases and J by 5 bases, with 12 bases between the two germline ends. The CDR3, as DNA: TGTGCCATCGGATGGGACGGGAATGAAAAACTGTTTTTT. Its protein product is CAIGWDGNEKLFF.

The sample holds one count of this clone. The J gene is TRBJ1-4, the V gene TRBV19, with 9 bases lining up with TRBD1. This CDR3 region has 15 residues. Looked up from germline, CDR1 is LNHDA and CDR2 is SQIVND (reference sequence). V dropped 5 bases and J dropped 7; count of bases not matched to a gene: 8. This CDR3 reads CASSLLQGASEKLFF. CDR3 DNA sequence: TGTGCCAGTAGTTTACTACAGGGGGCAAGTGAAAAACTGTTTTTT.

This clone showed up just once. This rearrangement joins TRBV7-6 to TRBJ2-7; 11 bases are shared with TRBD2. The germline V gene has CDR1 SGHVS and CDR2 FNYEAQ. The CDR3 has 15 residues. Trimming cost V 2 bases and J 7 bases; bases outside gene matches: 7. CDR3 sequence: CASSLRLAGKEEQYF. CDR3 DNA sequence: TGTGCCAGCAGCTTACGACTAGCGGGAAAGGAAGAGCAGTACTTC.

The genes are TRBV18 and TRBJ2-3; 8 bases line up with TRBD2. V lost 4 bases to trimming and J lost 6 bases; unmatched junction nucleotides: 12. Germline loops: CDR1 KGHSH, CDR2 LQKENI. The CDR3 has 16 amino acids. The DNA for the CDR3 is TGTGCCAGCTCACTACTCCCCTTACGGGGGGGCGATACGCAGTATTTT. It translates to CASSLLPLRGGDTQYF.

The gene calls are TRBV27 and TRBJ1-2; D may be TRBD1 (6 bases). Germline CDR1 reads MNHEY; CDR2 reads SMNVEV (reference sequence). With 6 bases removed from V and 6 bases from J, the gap between germline ends came to 23 bases. The CDR3 covers 16 residues. The CDR3 nucleotides are TGTGCCAGCAGGAGGTACAGGGCTGCGGAGTTTAATGGCTACACCTTC. Its translation is CASRRYRAAEFNGYTF.

The J gene is TRBJ2-5, the V gene TRBV28; possibly TRBD2 for D (7 bases). V was shortened by 7 bases and J by 1 base, with 10 bases between the two germline ends. CDR1 is MDHEN, CDR2 SYDVKM, per germline. The CDR3 has 13 amino acids. The CDR3 nucleotides are TGTGCCAGCAAGGGGGGGGGCCAAGAGACCCAGTACTTC. This gives the protein CASKGGGQETQYF.

The J gene is TRBJ2-4, the V gene TRBV21-1. TRBV21-1 is classified as a pseudogene. CDR3 length equals 19 residues. The CDR3 sequence is CASSKVLAECGLAKNIQYF. CDR3 DNA sequence: TGTGCCAGCAGCAAAGTTCTGGCGGAGTGTGGGCTAGCCAAAAACATTCAGTACTTC.